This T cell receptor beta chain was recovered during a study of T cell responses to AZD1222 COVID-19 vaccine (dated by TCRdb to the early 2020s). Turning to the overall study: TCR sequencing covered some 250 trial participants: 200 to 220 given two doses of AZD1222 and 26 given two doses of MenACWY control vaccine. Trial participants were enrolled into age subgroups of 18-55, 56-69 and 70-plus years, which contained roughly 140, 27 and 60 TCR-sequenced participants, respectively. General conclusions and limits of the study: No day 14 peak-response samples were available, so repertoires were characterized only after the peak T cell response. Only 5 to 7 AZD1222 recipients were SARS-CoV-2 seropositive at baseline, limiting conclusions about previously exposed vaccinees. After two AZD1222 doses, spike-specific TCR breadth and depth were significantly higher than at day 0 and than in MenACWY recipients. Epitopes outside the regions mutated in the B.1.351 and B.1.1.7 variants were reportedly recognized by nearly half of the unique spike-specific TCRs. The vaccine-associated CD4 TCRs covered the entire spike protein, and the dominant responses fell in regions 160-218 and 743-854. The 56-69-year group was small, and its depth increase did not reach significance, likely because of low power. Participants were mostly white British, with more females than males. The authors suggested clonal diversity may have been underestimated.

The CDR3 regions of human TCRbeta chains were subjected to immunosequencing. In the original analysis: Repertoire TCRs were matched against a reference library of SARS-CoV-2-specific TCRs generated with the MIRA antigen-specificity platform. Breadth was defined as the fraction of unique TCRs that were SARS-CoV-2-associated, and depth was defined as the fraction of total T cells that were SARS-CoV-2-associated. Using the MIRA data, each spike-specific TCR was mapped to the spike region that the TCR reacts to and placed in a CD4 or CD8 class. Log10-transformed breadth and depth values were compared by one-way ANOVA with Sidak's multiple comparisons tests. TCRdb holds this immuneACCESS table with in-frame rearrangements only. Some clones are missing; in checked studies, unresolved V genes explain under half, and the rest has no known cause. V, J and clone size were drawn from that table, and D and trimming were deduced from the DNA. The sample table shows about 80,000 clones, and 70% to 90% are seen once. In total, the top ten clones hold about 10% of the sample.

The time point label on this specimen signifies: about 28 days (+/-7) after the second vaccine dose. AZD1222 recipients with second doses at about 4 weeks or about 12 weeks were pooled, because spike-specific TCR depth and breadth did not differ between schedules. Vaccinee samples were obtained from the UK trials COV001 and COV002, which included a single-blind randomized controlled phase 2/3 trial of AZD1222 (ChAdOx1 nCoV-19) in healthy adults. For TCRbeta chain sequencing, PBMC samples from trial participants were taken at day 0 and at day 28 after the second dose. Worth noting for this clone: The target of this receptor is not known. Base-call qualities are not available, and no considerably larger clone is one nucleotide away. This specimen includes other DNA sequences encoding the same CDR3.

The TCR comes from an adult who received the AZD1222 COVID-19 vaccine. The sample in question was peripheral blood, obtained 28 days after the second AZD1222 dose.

The nucleotide sequence is given as TGTGCCAGCAGTGGGACAGCCTATGGCTACACCTTC. Its coded protein is CASSGTAYGYTF. Recombination linked TRBV14 to TRBJ1-2, with TRBD1 matching 7 junction bases. The germline V end is reduced by 6 bases and the J end by 4 bases; junction bases left unmatched: 2. Measured from the cysteine to the phenylalanine, the CDR3 is 12 residues long. Here the CDR3 DNA is all that survives: 36 bases in frame from base 1. CDR1 SGHDN and CDR2 FVKESK were looked up in the germline V gene.